This is a list of T cell receptor beta chains from one sample in a study of blood T cell repertoires in COVID-19. Libraries were prepared by immunoSEQ multiplex PCR; TCRdb keeps only in-frame clonotypes and omits some of them. This sample has under 150,000 clones, with about 91% found just once. What was sequenced was peripheral blood. The receptors were sampled from a human donor in a cohort sampled during active COVID-19. Each CDR3 is given with its conserved first and last residue. D genes are given only for firm matches. Size values are once, few and many counts, or a class for expanded clones, and some rows have none.

CDR3 DNA: TGTGCCAGCAGGGAGGGGGGGGACACTGAAGCTTTCTTT; CDR3 protein: CASREGGDTEAFF; clone size: NA; D gene: NA; J gene: TRBJ1-1; V gene: TRBV6-6
CDR3 DNA: TGTGCCAGTAGTCCCAGGGCGGGGATAAACACTGAAGCTTTCTTT; CDR3 protein: CASSPRAGINTEAFF; clone size: NA; D gene: NA; J gene: TRBJ1-1; V gene: TRBV19
CDR3 DNA: TGTGCCAGCAGCTTAAACAGGGGTAAAGCTTTCTTT; CDR3 protein: CASSLNRGKAFF; clone size: NA; D gene: TRBD1; J gene: TRBJ1-1; V gene: TRBV5-4
CDR3 DNA: TGCGCCAGCAGCCAGGCCGACAGGCTCCCTAACTATGGCTACACCTTC; CDR3 protein: CASSQADRLPNYGYTF; clone size: NA; D gene: NA; J gene: TRBJ1-2; V gene: TRBV4-3
CDR3 DNA: TGCGCCAGTTCGCGGCCGGCGCTGGGTTTACGTCAGCCCCAGCATTTT; CDR3 protein: CASSRPALGLRQPQHF; clone size: few; D gene: NA; J gene: TRBJ1-5; V gene: TRBV10-1
CDR3 DNA: TGTGCCAGCAGTGAATGGGCAGGAAACAATCAGCCCCAGCATTTT; CDR3 protein: CASSEWAGNNQPQHF; clone size: few; D gene: NA; J gene: TRBJ1-5; V gene: TRBV6-1
CDR3 DNA: TGTGCCAGCAGCGGGGACAGGGACGAGCAGTACTTC; CDR3 protein: CASSGDRDEQYF; clone size: NA; D gene: TRBD1; J gene: TRBJ2-7; V gene: TRBV12-3/TRBV12-4
CDR3 DNA: TGTGCCAGCAGCCAGGGCGGGACAGGGCTAGCCTATGGCTACACCTTC; CDR3 protein: CASSQGGTGLAYGYTF; clone size: NA; D gene: TRBD1; J gene: TRBJ1-2; V gene: TRBV13
CDR3 DNA: TGTGCCAGCAGCGCCAGGGGTAATTCACCCCTCCACTTT; CDR3 protein: CASSARGNSPLHF; clone size: NA; D gene: NA; J gene: TRBJ1-6; V gene: TRBV9
CDR3 DNA: TGTGCCAGCAGCTTCCGGGACAGGGATGGCACTGAAGCTTTCTTT; CDR3 protein: CASSFRDRDGTEAFF; clone size: NA; D gene: TRBD1; J gene: TRBJ1-1; V gene: TRBV7-9
CDR3 DNA: TGTGCCAGCAGTTCCCATCACCAGGGGATGGAGGAAAAACTGTTTTTT; CDR3 protein: CASSSHHQGMEEKLFF; clone size: NA; D gene: NA; J gene: TRBJ1-4; V gene: TRBV6-5
CDR3 DNA: TGTGCCACCAGCAGAGGGCTGCTGAACACTGAAGCTTTCTTT; CDR3 protein: CATSRGLLNTEAFF; clone size: NA; D gene: NA; J gene: TRBJ1-1; V gene: TRBV15
CDR3 DNA: TGTGCCAGCAAGCTCGATATGAACACCGGGGAGCTGTTTTTT; CDR3 protein: CASKLDMNTGELFF; clone size: NA; D gene: NA; J gene: TRBJ2-2; V gene: TRBV6-5
CDR3 DNA: TGTGCCATCAGTGAGTCCGGGGTTGAGCCCCAGCATTTT; CDR3 protein: CAISESGVEPQHF; clone size: few; D gene: NA; J gene: TRBJ1-5; V gene: TRBV10-3
CDR3 DNA: TGCGCCAGCAGCCAAGACACTAACTATGGCTACACCTTC; CDR3 protein: CASSQDTNYGYTF; clone size: NA; D gene: NA; J gene: TRBJ1-2; V gene: TRBV4-3
CDR3 DNA: TGTGCCAGCAGCCGAATTCTCGGGGGGGCTGGAAACACCATATATTTT; CDR3 protein: CASSRILGGAGNTIYF; clone size: NA; D gene: NA; J gene: TRBJ1-3; V gene: TRBV7-9
CDR3 DNA: TGTGCCAGCTCCTTGAACCAAGCCTCCTATAATTCACCCCTCCACTTT; CDR3 protein: CASSLNQASYNSPLHF; clone size: NA; D gene: NA; J gene: TRBJ1-6; V gene: TRBV18
CDR3 DNA: TGTGCCAGCAGCTACGAGGGAATGAACACTGAAGCTTTCTTT; CDR3 protein: CASSYEGMNTEAFF; clone size: NA; D gene: NA; J gene: TRBJ1-1; V gene: TRBV5-5
CDR3 DNA: TGTGCCAGCAGCAGCGATAGCAATCAGCCCCAGCATTTT; CDR3 protein: CASSSDSNQPQHF; clone size: NA; D gene: NA; J gene: TRBJ1-5; V gene: TRBV6-2/TRBV6-3
CDR3 DNA: TGTGCCAGCAGTTTATACAGAAACACTGAAGCTTTCTTT; CDR3 protein: CASSLYRNTEAFF; clone size: once; D gene: NA; J gene: TRBJ1-1; V gene: TRBV27
CDR3 DNA: TGTGCCAGCACCGAGGGCCCTACTAGCACAGATACGCAGTATTTT; CDR3 protein: CASTEGPTSTDTQYF; clone size: NA; D gene: NA; J gene: TRBJ2-3; V gene: TRBV9
CDR3 DNA: TGTGCCAGCTCACCACGGGGGGACAGAGGCGGGTATGGCTACACCTTC; CDR3 protein: CASSPRGDRGGYGYTF; clone size: NA; D gene: TRBD1; J gene: TRBJ1-2; V gene: TRBV18
CDR3 DNA: TGTGCCAGCAGCTTATATCCCAGGGGTAGCTCTGGAAACACCATATATTTT; CDR3 protein: CASSLYPRGSSGNTIYF; clone size: NA; D gene: NA; J gene: TRBJ1-3; V gene: TRBV7-2
CDR3 DNA: TGTGCCAGCAGCGCGGACAGGGGACTTTCCTACGAGCAGTACTTC; CDR3 protein: CASSADRGLSYEQYF; clone size: NA; D gene: TRBD1; J gene: TRBJ2-7; V gene: TRBV9
CDR3 DNA: TGTGCTAGTGGTACCCCGACAGGGGGCAAAGAGACCCAGTACTTC; CDR3 protein: CASGTPTGGKETQYF; clone size: NA; D gene: TRBD1; J gene: TRBJ2-5; V gene: TRBV12-5
CDR3 DNA: TGCGCCAGCAGCCAACTTATGACAGGGGATGGCTACACCTTC; CDR3 protein: CASSQLMTGDGYTF; clone size: NA; D gene: TRBD1; J gene: TRBJ1-2; V gene: TRBV4-1
CDR3 DNA: TGTGCCAGCAGCCGCAGGGGGCTATCTGAAGCTTTCTTT; CDR3 protein: CASSRRGLSEAFF; clone size: NA; D gene: TRBD1; J gene: TRBJ1-1; V gene: TRBV6-6
CDR3 DNA: TGTGCCAGCATCCCTCAGATTGGCAGGTGGTATGGCTACACCTTC; CDR3 protein: CASIPQIGRWYGYTF; clone size: NA; D gene: NA; J gene: TRBJ1-2; V gene: TRBV6-6
CDR3 DNA: TGTGCCAGCAGCCCCATGGGAGATGACTACGAGCAGTACTTC; CDR3 protein: CASSPMGDDYEQYF; clone size: NA; D gene: NA; J gene: TRBJ2-7; V gene: TRBV9
CDR3 DNA: TGTGCCAGGGGTTTCCGGGACTATTACATTGATGAGCAGTTCTTC; CDR3 protein: CARGFRDYYIDEQFF; clone size: NA; D gene: TRBD2; J gene: TRBJ2-1; V gene: TRBV9
CDR3 DNA: TGTGCCAGAAGCTTGGGAGGGTCCACCGGGGAGCTGTTTTTT; CDR3 protein: CARSLGGSTGELFF; clone size: once; D gene: NA; J gene: TRBJ2-2; V gene: TRBV5-3
CDR3 DNA: TGCGCCAGCAGCCAAGATAGGGACAGGGAAACAGATACGCAGTATTTT; CDR3 protein: CASSQDRDRETDTQYF; clone size: NA; D gene: TRBD1; J gene: TRBJ2-3; V gene: TRBV4-1
CDR3 DNA: TGTGCCAGCAGCGCGCACAGGGTAACTAATGAAAAACTGTTTTTT; CDR3 protein: CASSAHRVTNEKLFF; clone size: NA; D gene: NA; J gene: TRBJ1-4; V gene: TRBV7-2
CDR3 DNA: TGTGCCAGAGGTAGCGGGAGCACAGATACGCAGTATTTT; CDR3 protein: CARGSGSTDTQYF; clone size: NA; D gene: TRBD2; J gene: TRBJ2-3; V gene: TRBV7-3
CDR3 DNA: TGTGCCAGCAGCTTGGGACGTAGCGGGGGGGGTACAGATACGCAGTATTTT; CDR3 protein: CASSLGRSGGGTDTQYF; clone size: NA; D gene: TRBD2; J gene: TRBJ2-3; V gene: TRBV7-8
CDR3 DNA: TGTGCCAGCAGTTTCGAGGGCTATGGCTACACCTTC; CDR3 protein: CASSFEGYGYTF; clone size: NA; D gene: NA; J gene: TRBJ1-2; V gene: TRBV12-3/TRBV12-4